This TCR beta chain is drawn from a study of cytomegalovirus exposure and HLA in healthy donors. At the level of the study: Within an early data release were about 85 million unique TCRs drawn from HLA-typed donors. General observations from the study: Researchers counted around 150 TCR beta chains as cytomegalovirus-associated. CMV serostatus was the sole immune exposure data available. Relative to the approximately 670-donor mean, N-insertions were reportedly fewer in an Asian-associated ancestry cluster in a later analysis.

The CDR3 has 17 residues. J was trimmed by 3 bases and V by 0 bases; bases with no gene match: 9. Germline assignment: CDR1 MGHRA and CDR2 YSYEKL. This clone has more than one count but fewer than ten. The antigen remains undetermined. 13 Jbeta primers and 60 Vbeta primers were used for the PCR. Generated by immunoSEQ multiplex PCR, the TCRdb table keeps only in-frame clones and is missing some. The data contain around 220,000 clones, approximately 80% of them singletons. The source is a girl aged 10-17 years in good health and CMV-seronegative. This chain connects TRBV4-1 to TRBJ2-7; 9 positions match TRBD1. Sequenced: PBMCs. The CDR3 here is CASSQDLGQGLNYEQYF. As DNA, the CDR3 is TGCGCCAGCAGCCAAGATTTGGGACAGGGATTGAACTACGAGCAGTACTTC.